This is a list of T cell receptor beta chains from one sample in a study of T cell repertoires in cytomegalovirus infection. These receptors lack a known antigen. TCRdb recomputed calls from the reads with MiXCR, one row per CDR3 protein. The sample records some 560,000 distinct CDR3 sequences, under 45% being singletons. The source was cultured PBMCs, collected from culture after CMV antigen stimulation. Receptor source: a human donor in good health (CMV status not recorded). Some clones in this sample may be carry-over from other donors' samples. The CDR3 runs from the conserved cysteine through the conserved F or W. D genes are given only for firm matches.

v_gene: TRBV7-9
j_gene: TRBJ2-5
d_gene: TRBD2
CDR3aa: CASRTLAGEETQYF

v_gene: TRBV6-2/TRBV6-3
j_gene: TRBJ2-5
d_gene: -
CDR3aa: CASSSPQRPQETQYF

v_gene: TRBV7-2
j_gene: TRBJ2-3
d_gene: -
CDR3aa: CASAPTSTDTQYF

v_gene: TRBV7-2
j_gene: TRBJ1-1
d_gene: -
CDR3aa: CASSLEADSGTEAFF

v_gene: TRBV4-1
j_gene: TRBJ2-3
d_gene: TRBD2
CDR3aa: CASSQGGRGGTDTQYF

v_gene: TRBV28
j_gene: TRBJ1-4
d_gene: -
CDR3aa: CASSWRATNEKLFF

v_gene: TRBV5-1
j_gene: TRBJ2-7
d_gene: -
CDR3aa: CASSRGFNTEQYF

v_gene: TRBV20-1
j_gene: TRBJ1-5
d_gene: -
CDR3aa: CSASSQGPGGNQPQHF

v_gene: TRBV7-2
j_gene: TRBJ2-3
d_gene: -
CDR3aa: CASSLSSPGLDTQYF

v_gene: TRBV7-2
j_gene: TRBJ2-1
d_gene: -
CDR3aa: CASSPPGGLNNEQFF

v_gene: TRBV28
j_gene: TRBJ1-3
d_gene: TRBD1
CDR3aa: CASRDGTVGNTIYF

v_gene: TRBV12-3/TRBV12-4
j_gene: TRBJ2-7
d_gene: -
CDR3aa: CASSLTGGLEQYF

v_gene: TRBV6-2/TRBV6-3
j_gene: TRBJ2-7
d_gene: TRBD2
CDR3aa: CASSKRTRELYEQYF

v_gene: TRBV7-2
j_gene: TRBJ2-5
d_gene: -
CDR3aa: CASRGGQQGLVGTQYF

v_gene: TRBV4-2
j_gene: TRBJ1-6
d_gene: -
CDR3aa: CASSQDGRGSPLHF

v_gene: TRBV11-2
j_gene: TRBJ2-5
d_gene: -
CDR3aa: CASSFGIQETQYF

v_gene: TRBV6-6
j_gene: TRBJ2-2
d_gene: TRBD2
CDR3aa: CASSSLAGVGTGELFF

v_gene: TRBV7-2
j_gene: TRBJ2-1
d_gene: -
CDR3aa: CASRDENEQFF

v_gene: TRBV24-1
j_gene: TRBJ2-1
d_gene: -
CDR3aa: CATSGRLRKTVYNEQFF

v_gene: TRBV7-8
j_gene: TRBJ2-2
d_gene: -
CDR3aa: CAGKGSTNTGELFF

v_gene: TRBV7-2
j_gene: TRBJ1-5
d_gene: -
CDR3aa: CASSRSREYSNQPQHF

v_gene: TRBV27
j_gene: TRBJ1-6
d_gene: -
CDR3aa: CASGSGGNRVTKSPLHF

v_gene: TRBV28
j_gene: TRBJ2-3
d_gene: -
CDR3aa: CASSLAGQLDTQYF

v_gene: TRBV12-3/TRBV12-4
j_gene: TRBJ2-7
d_gene: TRBD2
CDR3aa: CASSFGLAETYEQYF

v_gene: TRBV6-2/TRBV6-3
j_gene: TRBJ2-7
d_gene: TRBD2
CDR3aa: CASGDYLDEQYF

v_gene: TRBV7-2
j_gene: TRBJ2-1
d_gene: -
CDR3aa: CASSFHGGSGYNEQFF

v_gene: TRBV7-2
j_gene: TRBJ1-1
d_gene: -
CDR3aa: CASSSPVVGGTEAFF

v_gene: TRBV11-2
j_gene: TRBJ1-2
d_gene: -
CDR3aa: CASSLVVQGNYGYTF

v_gene: TRBV20-1
j_gene: TRBJ2-7
d_gene: TRBD1
CDR3aa: CSASGDRGIGGKYEQYF

v_gene: TRBV7-2
j_gene: TRBJ2-7
d_gene: TRBD1
CDR3aa: CASSQGQGDIYEQYF

v_gene: TRBV7-2
j_gene: TRBJ1-6
d_gene: -
CDR3aa: CASSYHHHSGISSYNSPLHF

v_gene: TRBV27
j_gene: TRBJ2-7
d_gene: -
CDR3aa: CASSLLPPGPGTYEQYF

v_gene: TRBV7-6
j_gene: TRBJ1-4
d_gene: TRBD1
CDR3aa: CASSSVDRANEKLFF

v_gene: TRBV7-8
j_gene: TRBJ2-2
d_gene: -
CDR3aa: CASREGITGELFF

v_gene: TRBV4-1
j_gene: TRBJ1-1
d_gene: TRBD1
CDR3aa: CASSQDTDRVMSTEAFF

v_gene: TRBV19
j_gene: TRBJ1-5
d_gene: -
CDR3aa: CASSNRDIQPQHF

v_gene: TRBV7-9
j_gene: TRBJ1-1
d_gene: -
CDR3aa: CASSLQYGAFF

v_gene: TRBV12-3/TRBV12-4
j_gene: TRBJ2-7
d_gene: -
CDR3aa: CASSKLSYEQYF

v_gene: TRBV7-4
j_gene: TRBJ1-5
d_gene: -
CDR3aa: CASTSGQSNQPQHF

v_gene: TRBV6-5
j_gene: TRBJ1-1
d_gene: -
CDR3aa: CASSRGATGLAFF

v_gene: TRBV7-8
j_gene: TRBJ2-2
d_gene: TRBD1
CDR3aa: CASSYRDRGRVGELFF

v_gene: TRBV7-9
j_gene: TRBJ1-6
d_gene: -
CDR3aa: CASSLLVNSPLHF

v_gene: TRBV12-3/TRBV12-4
j_gene: TRBJ2-3
d_gene: TRBD2
CDR3aa: CASRPERGKADTQYF

v_gene: TRBV7-2
j_gene: TRBJ2-5
d_gene: TRBD2
CDR3aa: CASSPGTSGQETQYF

v_gene: TRBV7-6
j_gene: TRBJ2-1
d_gene: TRBD2
CDR3aa: CASSSPLAGVNEQFF

v_gene: TRBV27
j_gene: TRBJ2-2
d_gene: TRBD2
CDR3aa: CATRLAGGTGELFF

v_gene: TRBV6-5
j_gene: TRBJ2-1
d_gene: TRBD2
CDR3aa: CASRGLAGPKGDEQFF

v_gene: TRBV4-1
j_gene: TRBJ2-7
d_gene: -
CDR3aa: CASSPGGLGTPYEQYF

v_gene: TRBV30
j_gene: TRBJ2-7
d_gene: TRBD2
CDR3aa: CAWSGGTRSFYEQYF

v_gene: TRBV25-1
j_gene: TRBJ2-1
d_gene: TRBD2
CDR3aa: CASTPGGGGSYNEQFF

v_gene: TRBV6-8
j_gene: TRBJ2-1
d_gene: TRBD2
CDR3aa: CASSYDSGRENEQFF

v_gene: TRBV6-1
j_gene: TRBJ2-7
d_gene: -
CDR3aa: CASSSPSSGRHYEQYF

v_gene: TRBV7-9
j_gene: TRBJ2-3
d_gene: -
CDR3aa: CASSHTTGPSAADTQYF